One sample yielded the 29 T cell receptor beta chains listed below, sequenced in a study of T cells in Graves' hyperthyroidism and ophthalmopathy. RNA transcripts served as the template for amplifying TCR beta CDR3 regions. The HTBI set primed first-round TCR CDR3 RT-PCR. Each CDR3 protein gets one entry after TCRdb re-called the multiplex PCR reads with MiXCR. The table shows around 490,000 distinct CDR3 sequences, with around 20% occurring only once. Sequencing was carried out using blood. These receptor sequences come from a man aged 40-55 years with Graves' ophthalmopathy.

The chain recombines TRBV3-1 with TRBJ2-7, with a weak D call TRBD1 (6 bases). The ends were cut back, 2 bases at V and 0 bases at J, with 8 bases in the middle. Germline assignment: CDR1 LGHDT and CDR2 YNNKEL (reference sequence). The CDR3 is 14 residues long. In DNA, the CDR3 is TGTGCCAGCAGCCAACAACAGGGCTCCTACGAGCAGTACTTC. This translates into CASSQQQGSYEQYF.

This clonotype was seen a handful of times. J is TRBJ2-2 and V is TRBV10-3; tentatively, D is TRBD1 (6 bases). The length of the CDR3 is 14 residues. Germline V gene sequence: CDR1 ENHRY, CDR2 SYGVKD. The V end was cut by 6 bases, the J end by 4 bases, with 12 bases between. The CDR3 reads CAISLQGATGELFF. For the CDR3, the DNA is TGTGCCATCAGCTTACAGGGAGCCACCGGGGAGCTGTTTTTT.

V is TRBV7-4 and J is TRBJ2-1; 11 positions match TRBD2. There are 20 residues in the CDR3. The junction had 23 bases not matched to a gene; V was cut back by 6 bases and J by 7 bases. Germline lookup yields CDR1 SGHVT and CDR2 SQSDAQ. The DNA of the CDR3 is TGTGCCAGCAGTTTTAAAGCCCATGTCTCGCTAGCGGGAGGTGTGAATGAGCAGTTCTTC. As protein: CASSFKAHVSLAGGVNEQFF.

V usage is TRBV5-5 and J usage is TRBJ1-1, with 7 bases aligning to TRBD1. In germline, CDR1 is SGHKS, CDR2 YYEKEE (reference sequence). After removal of 1 base from V and 2 bases from J, the junction contained 11 bases not matched to a gene. The CDR3 totals 17 residues. In nucleotides, the CDR3 is TGTGCCAGCAGCTTGTTAGGGACAGCCAGACTTAACACTGAAGCTTTCTTT. Encoded protein: CASSLLGTARLNTEAFF.

The chain carries TRBV29-1 and TRBJ2-6, with 11 bases that match TRBD1. The CDR3 consists of 15 residues. Germline values: CDR1 SQVTM, CDR2 ANQGSEA. Germline trimming cut 5 bases from V and 2 bases from J; bases unmatched to any gene: 2. The CDR3: CSVRGQGAGANVLTF. Written as DNA, the CDR3 is TGCAGCGTTAGGGGACAGGGGGCTGGGGCCAACGTCCTGACTTTC. The variable domain in full, with the rest retrieved from reference TRBV29-1 and TRBJ2-6, is SAVISQKPSRDICQRGTSLTIQCQVDSQVTMMFWYRQQPGQSLTLIATANQGSEATYESGFVIDKFPISRPNLTFSTLTVSNMSPEDSSIYLCSVRGQGAGANVLTFGAGSRLTVL.

This rearrangement joins TRBV9 to TRBJ2-1; 9 bases are a match to TRBD2. The germline V gene has CDR1 SGDLS and CDR2 YYNGEE. The CDR3 contains 16 residues. Trimming at V came to 0 bases and at J to 9 bases, leaving 10 bases not matched to a gene. The CDR3 is CASSVEWREGLGEQFF. The CDR3 nucleotides read TGTGCCAGCAGCGTAGAGTGGCGGGAGGGGCTCGGTGAGCAGTTCTTC.

A word on this clonotype: A much larger clonotype is one base distant, so this may be a read error. V is TRBV28 and J is TRBJ1-6; TRBD1 might be the D (5 bases). The CDR3 loop spans 14 amino acids. Germline V gene sequence: CDR1 MDHEN, CDR2 SYDVKM. The chain's CDR3 is CPSRVTYDNSPLHF. The CDR3 DNA follows: TGTCCCAGCAGGGTGACATATGATAATTCACCCCTCCACTTT.

In its sample, this clonotype was seen a few times. J is TRBJ2-1 and V is TRBV6-2 or TRBV6-3; 8 bases are shared with TRBD2. Germline lookup yields CDR1 MNHEY and CDR2 SVGEGT. V lost 3 bases, J lost 3 bases, and 7 bases stayed unmatched. The CDR3 length is 16 residues. DNA for the CDR3: TGTGCCAGCAGTTATGACGGGAGGGCCAACTACAATGAGCAGTTCTTC. Its translation: CASSYDGRANYNEQFF.

This clonotype has a count of ten or more. The V call is TRBV2, the J call TRBJ2-5; unclear D gene. Germline values: CDR1 SNHLY, CDR2 FYNNEI. This CDR3 comprises 12 residues. Trimming shortened V by 7 bases and J by 5 bases, and 11 bases separated the two germline ends. The CDR3 protein is CASMGGMETQYF. The CDR3 region has the DNA TGTGCCAGCATGGGCGGCATGGAGACCCAGTACTTC.

Note on this clonotype: Sequence at one end of the junction differs from germline and may be a read error. The chain employs TRBV11-2 and TRBJ2-1, with 13 bases fitting TRBD2. The germline V gene encodes CDR1 SGHAT and CDR2 FQNNGV. The CDR3 is 21 amino acids. CDR3: CASGYPPTGTSGKVSYKEQFF. CDR3 DNA sequence: TGTGCCAGCGGATACCCCCCTACCGGGACTAGCGGGAAAGTCTCCTACAAAGAGCAGTTCTTC.

This clonotype occurred a few times. V and J are TRBV10-3 and TRBJ2-5; D call uncertain. CDR3 length equals 11 residues. Trimming left V 0 bases short and J 7 bases short, with 3 bases between. CDR1 is ENHRY and CDR2 is SYGVKD in the germline V gene. For the CDR3, the DNA is TGTGCCATCAGTGAGTCTGGGACCCAGTACTTC. Translated: CAISESGTQYF.

This clonotype was detected only a few times. The chain recombines TRBV27 with TRBJ1-5, with D perhaps TRBD1 (5 bases). Germline V lookup: CDR1 MNHEY, CDR2 SMNVEV (reference sequence). V was trimmed by 2 bases and J by 7 bases, leaving 12 bases between them. CDR3 length equals 14 residues. The CDR3 loop is CASSLKGSGQPQHF. The CDR3 DNA sequence: TGTGCCAGCAGTTTAAAGGGGTCAGGGCAGCCCCAGCATTTT.

The sample holds a few counts of this clonotype. The genes are TRBV6-1 and TRBJ2-7; weak D call: TRBD1 (8 bases). The V gene lost 5 bases and the J gene lost 2 bases, with 13 bases spanning the gap. The germline gives CDR1 MNHNS, CDR2 SASEGT. This CDR3 region has 14 residues. This CDR3 reads CASSIQGGPYEQYF. The CDR3 DNA sequence: TGTGCCAGCAGTATACAGGGGGGGCCCTACGAGCAGTACTTC.

The sample holds a few counts of this clonotype. The chain joins TRBV27 to TRBJ2-2, with D hard to call. The V gene's germline CDR1 is MNHEY and CDR2 SMNVEV (reference sequence). The ends were cut back, 4 bases at V and 1 base at J, with 10 bases in the middle. The CDR3 is 15 residues long. The chain's CDR3 is CASSSLGVNTGELFF. The CDR3 nucleotides are TGTGCCAGCAGTTCCCTCGGAGTGAACACCGGGGAGCTGTTTTTT.

This clonotype was seen repeatedly, ten times or more. This chain links TRBV12-3 or TRBV12-4 with TRBJ1-1; maybe TRBD1 (5 bases). The V and J ends lost 2 bases and 3 bases respectively, with 7 bases between them. The CDR3 is 13 amino acids. In nucleotides, the CDR3 is TGTGCCAGCAGTTTAAAACAGGACACTGAAGCTTTCTTT. This sequence encodes CASSLKQDTEAFF.

The CDR3 sequence is CASSVAAGGRNEQFF. Here the CDR3 DNA reads TGTGCCAGCAGCGTAGCAGCGGGAGGCCGCAATGAGCAGTTCTTC. The chain has TRBV9 and TRBJ2-1; 9 bases map to TRBD2. Trimming cost V 0 bases and J 6 bases; bases outside gene matches: 4. Per the germline V gene, CDR1 is SGDLS and CDR2 is YYNGEE. This CDR3 is built from 15 residues.

There are many counts of this clonotype. The chain is built from TRBV30 and TRBJ2-2; unclear D gene. The V end lost 3 bases, the J end lost 0 bases, and 2 bases lay between the germline ends. CDR3 length equals 12 residues. Germline assignment: CDR1 GTSNPN and CDR2 SVGIG (reference sequence). The CDR3 DNA sequence: TGTGCCTGGAGGCCGAACACCGGGGAGCTGTTTTTT. Translated, it gives CAWRPNTGELFF.

A few counts support this clonotype. This chain joins TRBV2 and TRBJ2-1; D remains unclear. Trimming cost V 3 bases and J 5 bases, with 11 bases left between them. CDR1 SNHLY and CDR2 FYNNEI come from the germline V gene. The CDR3 consists of 14 residues. CDR3 loop: CASSEGFIDNEQFF. In DNA, the CDR3 is TGTGCCAGCAGTGAGGGGTTTATTGACAATGAGCAGTTCTTC.

In its sample, this clonotype was seen a few times. The genes are TRBV6-1 and TRBJ2-1; 10 positions match TRBD2. The CDR3 consists of 16 residues. Germline trimming cut 4 bases from V and 0 bases from J; bases unmatched to any gene: 3. The germline V gene encodes CDR1 MNHNS and CDR2 SASEGT. The CDR3 bases are TGTGCCAGCAGTGGTGGACTAGCGGCCTCCTACAATGAGCAGTTCTTC. This gives the protein CASSGGLAASYNEQFF.

The chain employs TRBV27 and TRBJ1-2; TRBD1 matches at 7 bases. This CDR3 spans 13 amino acids. Germline CDR1 reads MNHEY; CDR2 reads SMNVEV (reference sequence). The ends lost 3 bases at V and 10 bases at J; junction bases unmatched: 8. The DNA of the CDR3 is TGTGCCAGCAGTTTTAGCGGGACAGTAGACTACACCTTC. It yields the protein CASSFSGTVDYTF.

The chain has TRBV29-1 and TRBJ2-2, with 9 bases lining up with TRBD1. Germline loops: CDR1 SQVTM, CDR2 ANQGSEA. There are 13 residues in the CDR3. J gave up 8 bases and V 6 bases, and 7 bases lay outside the gene matches. This chain's CDR3 is CSVKQGAWGELFF. The CDR3, as DNA: TGCAGCGTGAAACAGGGGGCTTGGGGGGAGCTGTTTTTT.

V usage is TRBV20-1 and J usage is TRBJ2-7, with D unresolved. This CDR3 comprises 11 residues. The V gene's germline CDR1 is DFQATT and CDR2 SNEGSKA (reference sequence). V lost 0 bases and J 7 bases, leaving 7 bases between the germline ends. The CDR3 region is CSARDSWEQYF. CDR3 coding DNA: TGCAGTGCTAGAGATTCGTGGGAGCAGTACTTC.

This clonotype appeared many times. CDR3 in amino acids: CSAPGWGASTDTQYF. The CDR3 DNA sequence: TGCAGTGCTCCAGGTTGGGGTGCTAGCACAGATACGCAGTATTTT. The V and J genes are TRBV20-1 and TRBJ2-3; D call uncertain. The germline V and J ends were trimmed by 5 bases and 0 bases, with 15 bases remaining between them. The CDR3 is made up of 15 amino acids. Germline V gene lookup returns CDR1 DFQATT and CDR2 SNEGSKA (reference sequence).

This clonotype was counted only a few times. The chain links TRBV6-1 to TRBJ1-5; D possibly corresponds to TRBD1 (6 bases). The CDR3 covers 13 residues. Between the trimmed V and J ends, which lost 5 bases and 4 bases, there was a span of 9 bases. Germline V lookup: CDR1 MNHNS, CDR2 SASEGT. CDR3 sequence: CASSRDNNQPQHF. Written as DNA, the CDR3 is TGTGCCAGCAGTCGGGACAATAATCAGCCCCAGCATTTT.

The rearrangement links TRBV12-3 or TRBV12-4 to TRBJ1-2; no reliable D call. The V end was cut by 3 bases, the J end by 5 bases, with 4 bases between. There are 11 residues in the CDR3. CDR3 region: CASSFTYGYTF. In DNA, the CDR3 is TGTGCCAGCAGTTTTACGTATGGCTACACCTTC.

This clonotype was detected ten times or more. The rearrangement uses TRBV28 and TRBJ2-3; TRBD2 aligns across 7 bases. J lost 4 bases, V lost 6 bases, and 4 bases had no gene match. Germline CDR1 MDHEN, CDR2 SYDVKM. This CDR3 has 13 residues. CDR3 sequence reads: CASRAGESDTQYF. The CDR3 nucleotides are TGTGCCAGCAGGGCGGGAGAATCAGATACGCAGTATTTT.

Only a few counts were recorded for this clonotype. The J gene is TRBJ1-4, the V gene TRBV24-1, with unresolved D. This CDR3 contains 11 residues. Germline V gene lookup returns CDR1 KGHDR and CDR2 SFDVKD. Trimming stripped 9 bases from V and 4 bases from J, with 5 bases between. This CDR3 is CATPHNEKLFF. The CDR3 DNA reads TGTGCCACCCCCCATAATGAAAAACTGTTTTTT.

This clonotype was seen ten or more times. V gene TRBV6-1 combines with J gene TRBJ2-3; D could derive from TRBD1 or TRBD2 (5 bases each). This CDR3 is built from 13 residues. Trimming removed 4 bases from V and 4 bases from J, with 9 bases in between. Germline lookup yields CDR1 MNHNS and CDR2 SASEGT. The CDR3 protein is CASSGGRSDTQYF. CDR3 nucleotides: TGTGCCAGCAGTGGGGGACGGTCAGATACGCAGTATTTT.

V and J are TRBV9 and TRBJ2-5, with a tentative D call TRBD2 (5 bases). Germline CDR1 and CDR2: SGDLS and YYNGEE. There are 13 residues in the CDR3. The V and J ends lost 4 bases and 3 bases respectively, with 10 bases between them. The CDR3: CASSNPGKETQYF. CDR3 in DNA: TGTGCCAGCAGCAACCCGGGAAAAGAGACCCAGTACTTC.